The entry below gives a single TCR beta chain sequence along with its context. Its specificity is not known. The source of the sample is a study of human thymus T cells. Study conclusions and caveats: Repertoires sampled from thymus and blood appeared biased in V and J gene usage. Unrelated individuals had highly overlapping thymic repertoires, as reported in related research.

V was pared by 1 base and J by 4 bases, with 18 bases between. CDR3 length: 17 amino acids. Germline values: CDR1 SGHAT, CDR2 FQNNGV. Corrective cardiac surgery supplied the resected thymus tissue. Corrective surgery for congenital heart defects was being performed on the healthy Finnish infants who served as donors. Produced via immunoSEQ multiplex PCR; TCRdb's table is partial and in-frame only. The sample holds about 78,000 clones, about 96% seen once. This TCR derives from a boy younger than two with a congenital heart defect but otherwise immunologically healthy. Sequencing input: thymus tissue. The rearrangement links TRBV11-2 to TRBJ2-3; the D gene is possibly TRBD2 (6 bases). CDR3 region: CASSLVGGLNTADTQYF. Here the CDR3 DNA reads TGTGCCAGCAGCTTAGTTGGAGGGTTAAACACAGCAGATACGCAGTATTTT.